This T cell receptor (beta chain) was sequenced for a study of cytomegalovirus exposure and HLA in healthy donors. On this clone: Antigen: not known.

Trimming cost V 5 bases and J 4 bases; bases outside gene matches: 4. CDR1 and CDR2 from the germline V gene are MNHNS and SASEGT. This CDR3 contains 13 residues. The PCR was carried out with 60 Vbeta primers and 13 Jbeta primers. The data were produced by immunoSEQ multiplex PCR, yet TCRdb's version contains in-frame clones alone and is incomplete. This table holds about 83,000 clones, around 76% found once. General observations from the study: As a later analysis showed, several of the most significant clusters appeared to be linked to common viral pathogens. The classifier reportedly diagnosed cytomegalovirus status with high sensitivity and specificity. There were a few CMV-associated chains whose specificity for CMV antigens was confirmed in vitro.

The chain couples TRBV6-1 to TRBJ1-2, with 7 bases matching TRBD1. The receptor was derived from a man aged 18 to 29 in good health and CMV-seropositive. Sequencing was done on a sample of PBMCs. The CDR3: CASSQNRGYGYTF. CDR3 sequence (DNA): TGTGCCAGCAGTCAAAACAGGGGCTATGGCTACACCTTC.